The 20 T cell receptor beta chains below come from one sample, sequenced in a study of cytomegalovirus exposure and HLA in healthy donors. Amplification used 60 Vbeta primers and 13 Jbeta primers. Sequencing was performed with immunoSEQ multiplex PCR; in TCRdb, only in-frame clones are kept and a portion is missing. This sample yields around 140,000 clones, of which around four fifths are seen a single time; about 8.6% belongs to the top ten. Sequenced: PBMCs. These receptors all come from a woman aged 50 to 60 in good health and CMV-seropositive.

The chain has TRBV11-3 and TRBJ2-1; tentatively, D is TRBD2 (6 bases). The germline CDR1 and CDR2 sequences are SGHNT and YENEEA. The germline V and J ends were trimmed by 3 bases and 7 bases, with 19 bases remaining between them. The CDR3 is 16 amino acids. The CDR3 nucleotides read TGTGCCAGCAGCTTGAGTGGGACTCCCCCGGGGAATGAGCAGTTCTTC. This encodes CASSLSGTPPGNEQFF.

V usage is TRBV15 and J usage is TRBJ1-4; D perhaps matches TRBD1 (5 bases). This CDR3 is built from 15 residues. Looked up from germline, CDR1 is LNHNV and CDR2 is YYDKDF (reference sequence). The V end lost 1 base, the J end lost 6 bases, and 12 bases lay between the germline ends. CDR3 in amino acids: CATSRAWGDDEKLFF. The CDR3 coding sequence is TGTGCCACCAGCAGAGCTTGGGGGGACGATGAAAAACTGTTTTTT.

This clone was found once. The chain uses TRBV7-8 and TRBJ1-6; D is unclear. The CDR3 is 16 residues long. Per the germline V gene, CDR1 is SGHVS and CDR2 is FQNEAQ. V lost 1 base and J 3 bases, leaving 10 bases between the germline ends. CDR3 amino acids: CASSLEPGNYNSPLHF. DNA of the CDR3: TGTGCCAGCAGCTTAGAGCCGGGAAACTATAATTCACCCCTCCACTTT.

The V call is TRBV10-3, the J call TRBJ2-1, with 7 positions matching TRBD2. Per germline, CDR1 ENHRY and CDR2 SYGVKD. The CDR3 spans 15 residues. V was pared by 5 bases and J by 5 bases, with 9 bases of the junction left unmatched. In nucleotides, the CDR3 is TGTGCCATCAGTACGCGGACTAGGGGCGACAATGAGCAGTTCTTC. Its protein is CAISTRTRGDNEQFF.

DNA for the CDR3: TGTGCCACCCCAGGGGGCCGGGCAGATACGCAGTATTTT. Its protein is CATPGGRADTQYF. This chain links TRBV7-9 with TRBJ2-3, with 8 nucleotides matching TRBD1. J was trimmed by 4 bases and V by 10 bases; bases with no gene match: 7. The germline V gene has CDR1 SEHNR and CDR2 FQNEAQ (reference sequence). This CDR3 is 13 amino acids long.

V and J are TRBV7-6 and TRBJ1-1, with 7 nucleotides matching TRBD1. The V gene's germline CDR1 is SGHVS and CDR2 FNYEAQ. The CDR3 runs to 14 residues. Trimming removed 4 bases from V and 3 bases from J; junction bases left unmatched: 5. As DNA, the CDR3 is TGTGCCAGCAGCTCGACAGGGCCCGACACTGAAGCTTTCTTT. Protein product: CASSSTGPDTEAFF.

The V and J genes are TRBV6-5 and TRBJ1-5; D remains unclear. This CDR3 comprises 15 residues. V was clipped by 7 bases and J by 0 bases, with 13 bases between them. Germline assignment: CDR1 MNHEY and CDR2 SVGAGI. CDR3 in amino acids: CASTLGRGSNQPQHF. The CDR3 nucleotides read TGTGCCAGCACCTTGGGTCGGGGTAGCAATCAGCCCCAGCATTTT.

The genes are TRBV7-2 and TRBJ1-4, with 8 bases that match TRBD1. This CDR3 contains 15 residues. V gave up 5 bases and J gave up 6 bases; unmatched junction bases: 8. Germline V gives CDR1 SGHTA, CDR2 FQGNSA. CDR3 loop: CASSAQGGSYEKLFF. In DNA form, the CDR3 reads TGTGCCAGCAGCGCACAGGGGGGATCTTATGAAAAACTGTTTTTT. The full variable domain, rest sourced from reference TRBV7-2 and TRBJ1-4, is GAGVSQSPSNKVTEKGKDVELRCDPISGHTALYWYRQSLGQGLEFLIYFQGNSAPDKSGLPSDRFSAERTGGSVSTLTIQRTQQEDSAVYLCASSAQGGSYEKLFFGSGTQLSVL.

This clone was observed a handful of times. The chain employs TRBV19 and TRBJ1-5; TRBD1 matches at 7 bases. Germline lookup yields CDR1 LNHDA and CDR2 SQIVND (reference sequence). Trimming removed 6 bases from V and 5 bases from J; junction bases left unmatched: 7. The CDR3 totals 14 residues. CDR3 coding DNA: TGTGCCAGTAGCTCCGACAGGGTGGATCAGCCCCAGCATTTT. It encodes CASSSDRVDQPQHF.

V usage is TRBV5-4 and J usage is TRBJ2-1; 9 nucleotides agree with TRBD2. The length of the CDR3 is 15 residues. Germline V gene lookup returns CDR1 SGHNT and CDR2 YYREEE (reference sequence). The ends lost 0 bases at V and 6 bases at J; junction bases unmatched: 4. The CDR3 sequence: CASSLAGLAGNEQFF. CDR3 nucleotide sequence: TGTGCCAGCAGCTTGGCGGGACTAGCAGGCAATGAGCAGTTCTTC.

CDR3 sequence reads: CASSLMTGREQPQHF. The CDR3 DNA is TGTGCCAGCAGTTTAATGACAGGGCGGGAACAGCCCCAGCATTTT. The V call is TRBV2, the J call TRBJ1-5; 7 nucleotides line up with TRBD1. The V and J ends lost 5 bases and 7 bases, in that order; junction bases with no gene match: 11. In germline, CDR1 is SNHLY, CDR2 FYNNEI. There are 15 residues in the CDR3.

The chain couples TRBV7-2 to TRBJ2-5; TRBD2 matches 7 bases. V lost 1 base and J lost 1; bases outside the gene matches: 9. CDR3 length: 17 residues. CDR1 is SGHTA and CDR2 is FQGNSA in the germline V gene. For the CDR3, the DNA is TGTGCCAGCAGCTTAGGTTTTTCTGGCGGGGGCCAAGAGACCCAGTACTTC. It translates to CASSLGFSGGGQETQYF.

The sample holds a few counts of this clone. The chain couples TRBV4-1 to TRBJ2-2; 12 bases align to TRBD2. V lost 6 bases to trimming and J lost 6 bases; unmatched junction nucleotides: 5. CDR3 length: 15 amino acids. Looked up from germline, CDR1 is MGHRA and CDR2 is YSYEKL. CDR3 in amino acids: CASSRTSGDPGELFF. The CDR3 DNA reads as TGCGCCAGCAGTCGGACTAGCGGGGACCCCGGGGAGCTGTTTTTT.

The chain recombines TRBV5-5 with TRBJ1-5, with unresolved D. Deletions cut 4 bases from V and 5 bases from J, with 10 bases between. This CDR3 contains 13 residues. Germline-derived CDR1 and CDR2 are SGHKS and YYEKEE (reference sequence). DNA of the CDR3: TGTGCCAGCAGCCCAGACTGGGATCAGCCCCAGCATTTT. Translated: CASSPDWDQPQHF.

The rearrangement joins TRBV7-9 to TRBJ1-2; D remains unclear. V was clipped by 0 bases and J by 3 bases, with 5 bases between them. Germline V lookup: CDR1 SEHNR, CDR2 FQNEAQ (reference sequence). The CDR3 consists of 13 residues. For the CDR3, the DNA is TGTGCCAGCAGCTTAGCGCAGGACTATGGCTACACCTTC. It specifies CASSLAQDYGYTF.

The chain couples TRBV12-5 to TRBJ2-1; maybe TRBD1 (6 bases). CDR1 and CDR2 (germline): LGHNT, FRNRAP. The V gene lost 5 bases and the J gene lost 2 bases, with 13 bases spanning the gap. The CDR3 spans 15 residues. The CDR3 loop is CASGNTGSPYNEQFF. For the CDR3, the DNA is TGTGCTAGTGGTAATACAGGGTCACCCTACAATGAGCAGTTCTTC.

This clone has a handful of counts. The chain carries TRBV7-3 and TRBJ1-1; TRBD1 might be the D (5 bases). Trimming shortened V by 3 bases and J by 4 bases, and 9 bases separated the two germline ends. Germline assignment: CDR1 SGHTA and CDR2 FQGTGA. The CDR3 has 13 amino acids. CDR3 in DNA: TGTGCCAGCAGCTTGGGGGGTTCCACTGAAGCTTTCTTT. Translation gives CASSLGGSTEAFF.

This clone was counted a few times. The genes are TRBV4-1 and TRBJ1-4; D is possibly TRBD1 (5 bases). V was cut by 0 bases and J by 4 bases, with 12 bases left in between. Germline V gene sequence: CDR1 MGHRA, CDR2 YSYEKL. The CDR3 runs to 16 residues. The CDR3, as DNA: TGCGCCAGCAGCCAAGATCCAGACAGCTTTAATGAAAAACTGTTTTTT. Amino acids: CASSQDPDSFNEKLFF.

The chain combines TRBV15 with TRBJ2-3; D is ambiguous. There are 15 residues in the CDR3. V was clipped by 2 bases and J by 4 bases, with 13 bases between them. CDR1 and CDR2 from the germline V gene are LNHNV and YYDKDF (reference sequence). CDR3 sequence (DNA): TGTGCCACCAGCAGAACACTCTATAGCTCAGATACGCAGTATTTT. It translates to CATSRTLYSSDTQYF.

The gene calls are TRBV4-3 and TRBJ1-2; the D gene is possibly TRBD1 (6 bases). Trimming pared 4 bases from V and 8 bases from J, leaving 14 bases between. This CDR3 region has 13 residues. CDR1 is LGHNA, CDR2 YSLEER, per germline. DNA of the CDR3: TGCGCCAGCAGCCCCAGACAGGCAGGAGGCTACACCTTC. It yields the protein CASSPRQAGGYTF.